Listed here is a single T cell receptor beta chain. Other DNA sequences within the sample encode an identical CDR3. This record comes from a study of blood T cell repertoires in COVID-19. As for the study in general: Some COVID-19 samples were acute and others convalescent; all came from the United States, Italy and Spain. From T cells, B-cell-depleted T cells, or PBMCs came the material, which was cDNA or gDNA.

The germline V and J ends were trimmed by 5 bases and 1 base, with 8 bases remaining between them. This CDR3 has 13 residues. Germline V CDR1 and CDR2: SEHNR, FQNEAQ (reference sequence). Per the original methods: Estimation of nucleated cell counts was performed using reference gene primer amplification. Here immunoSEQ multiplex PCR was the method, and the copy in TCRdb shows in-frame clones only, minus some. For V, J and clone size, that table is used; D and trimming come from the DNA. The sample yields some 80,000 clones, more than 75% seen once. The sample consisted of peripheral blood. The clonotype was recovered from a man aged 55-75 years with COVID-19, enrolled during active disease. The chain uses TRBV7-9 and TRBJ1-1, with D possibly being TRBD1 (5 bases). This chain's CDR3 is CASSPTGNTEAFF. CDR3 bases: TGTGCCAGCAGCCCAACAGGGAACACTGAAGCTTTCTTT. The full variable domain, in which reference TRBV7-9 and TRBJ1-1 provide the parts outside the CDR3, is DTGVSQNPRHKITKRGQNVTFRCDPISEHNRLYWYRQTLGQGPEFLTYFQNEAQLEKSRLLSDRFSAERPKGSFSTLEIQRTEQGDSAMYLCASSPTGNTEAFFGQGTRLTVV.